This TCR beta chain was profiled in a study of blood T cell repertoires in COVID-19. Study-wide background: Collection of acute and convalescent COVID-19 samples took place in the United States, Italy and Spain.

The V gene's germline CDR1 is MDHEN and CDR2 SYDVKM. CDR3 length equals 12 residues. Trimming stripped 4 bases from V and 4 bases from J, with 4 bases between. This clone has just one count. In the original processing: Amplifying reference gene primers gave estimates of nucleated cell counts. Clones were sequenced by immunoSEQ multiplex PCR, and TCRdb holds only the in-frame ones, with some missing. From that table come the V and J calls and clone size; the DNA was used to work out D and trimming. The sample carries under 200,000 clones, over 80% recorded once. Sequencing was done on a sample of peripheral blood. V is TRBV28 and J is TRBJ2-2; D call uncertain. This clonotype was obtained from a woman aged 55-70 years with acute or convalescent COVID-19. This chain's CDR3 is CASSSSTGELFF. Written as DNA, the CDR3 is TGTGCCAGCAGTTCGAGCACCGGGGAGCTGTTTTTT.